This T cell receptor (beta chain) came from a study of monozygotic twins with cystic fibrosis. Study-wide results and caveats: Nucleotide-identical clonotype sharing was significantly higher within monozygotic CF twin pairs than between unrelated CF individuals.

The CDR3 is 15 residues long. V dropped 6 bases and J dropped 5 bases, with 16 bases sitting between them. Per germline, CDR1 MNHNS and CDR2 SASEGT. Profiling relied on immunoSEQ multiplex PCR, and the TCRdb table lists in-frame clones only, not all of them. The data contain around 14,000 clones, about 98% of them singletons. This clone was counted once. Its target is not known. This chain connects TRBV6-1 to TRBJ2-2, with TRBD2 as a possible D gene (5 bases). This sequence was found in a girl aged 2 to 10 with cystic fibrosis. The sequenced sample was blood. CDR3 in amino acids: CASSATGLRTGELFF. CDR3 coding DNA: TGTGCCAGCAGCGCCACGGGGTTGCGAACCGGGGAGCTGTTTTTT.